Listed below are T cell receptor beta chains from one sample, sequenced in a study of Graves' ophthalmopathy and Graves' hyperthyroidism. MiXCR, run by TCRdb on the multiplex PCR reads, gives a single entry per CDR3 protein. This sample has 650,000 to 900,000 distinct CDR3 sequences, with 40% found just once. Sequencing input: peripheral blood. All receptors come from an adult man with Graves' ophthalmopathy. The CDR3 runs from the conserved cysteine through the conserved F or W. D genes are given only for firm matches. Not all rows give a size; the values are once, few, many and, for expanded clones, a class.

V	size	D	J	CDR3	DNA
TRBV2	many	TRBD1	TRBJ2-2	CASSGKLQGANTGELFF	TGTGCCAGCAGCGGGAAACTACAGGGGGCGAACACCGGGGAGCTGTTTTTT
TRBV4-1	NA	TRBD2	TRBJ2-7	CASSPGTSGLTDYEQYF	TGCGCCAGCAGCCCGGGGACTAGCGGGTTGACCGACTACGAGCAGTACTTC
TRBV6-1	few	TRBD1	TRBJ1-1	CASIIDRASEAFF	TGTGCCAGCATCATCGACAGGGCCTCTGAAGCTTTCTTT
TRBV15	NA	TRBD1	TRBJ1-2	CATSSPGQGGNYGYTF	TGTGCCACCAGCAGCCCGGGACAGGGGGGGAACTATGGCTACACCTTC
TRBV9	many	TRBD2	TRBJ2-5	CASTRTSGYETQYF	TGTGCCAGCACCCGGACTAGCGGGTACGAGACCCAGTACTTC
TRBV20-1	few	NA	TRBJ2-5	CSAREPALSQYF	TGCAGTGCTAGAGAGCCAGCCCTCTCCCAGTACTTC
TRBV20-1	few	NA	TRBJ2-7	CSASAGSSYEQYF	TGCAGTGCTAGTGCGGGGAGCTCCTACGAGCAGTACTTC
TRBV29-1	NA	NA	TRBJ1-2	CSVDSRGGNACGYTF	TGCAGCGTTGATTCCCGTGGAGGGAACGCCTGTGGCTACACCTTC
TRBV11-2	few	TRBD2	TRBJ2-5	CASSQVGGVGETQYF	TGTGCCAGCAGCCAAGTGGGGGGGGTTGGAGAGACCCAGTACTTC
TRBV11-2	NA	TRBD1	TRBJ1-1	CASSLSVLRQGLNTEAFF	TGTGCCAGCAGTTTATCGGTCCTTAGACAGGGGTTGAACACTGAAGCTTTCTTT
TRBV20-1	NA	NA	TRBJ2-7	CSAETRYEQYF	TGCAGTGCTGAGACTAGATACGAGCAGTACTTC
TRBV6-5	NA	TRBD1	TRBJ1-5	CASRQGQGAFQPQHF	TGTGCCAGCAGGCAGGGACAGGGGGCTTTTCAGCCCCAGCATTTT
TRBV7-2	NA	NA	TRBJ1-2	CANSFGQNNNYGYTF	TGTGCCAACAGCTTCGGACAGAACAATAACTATGGCTACACCTTC
TRBV12-3/TRBV12-4	NA	NA	TRBJ2-5	CASSGFASSQETQYF	TGTGCCAGCAGTGGCTTTGCGAGCAGTCAAGAGACCCAGTACTTC
TRBV19	NA	NA	TRBJ1-2	CASSIQGQLAYTF	TGTGCCAGTAGTATTCAGGGGCAGTTGGCCTACACCTTC
TRBV29-1	once	NA	TRBJ1-2	CSPGGRRYTF	TGCAGCCCCGGGGGGAGACGCTACACCTTC
TRBV7-2	NA	TRBD1	TRBJ1-5	CASIRDRPNQPQHF	TGTGCCAGCATTAGGGACAGACCCAATCAGCCCCAGCATTTT
TRBV29-1	NA	NA	TRBJ2-7	CSVESPGASYEQYF	TGCAGCGTTGAGAGCCCGGGAGCATCCTACGAGCAGTACTTC
TRBV15	many	NA	TRBJ1-5	CATSRETSSNQPQHF	TGTGCCACCAGCAGAGAAACTTCTAGCAATCAGCCCCAGCATTTT
TRBV4-1	few	NA	TRBJ1-1	CASSQDWSGLDTEAFF	TGCGCCAGCAGCCAAGATTGGTCGGGGTTGGACACTGAAGCTTTCTTT
TRBV10-3	NA	NA	TRBJ1-4	CASADNEKLFF	TGTGCCAGCGCCGATAATGAAAAACTGTTTTTT
TRBV12-3/TRBV12-4	NA	NA	TRBJ2-5	CASRSSGRETQYF	TGTGCCAGCAGGAGCTCCGGGAGAGAGACCCAGTACTTC
TRBV15	NA	TRBD1	TRBJ1-2	CATSTEGTGNGYTF	TGTGCCACCAGCACGGAGGGGACAGGAAATGGCTACACCTTC
TRBV7-9	few	NA	TRBJ2-5	CASSLAGAIEETQYF	TGTGCCAGCAGCTTAGCGGGGGCCATTGAAGAGACCCAGTACTTC
TRBV5-1	few	TRBD1	TRBJ2-5	CASSLRDRQETQYF	TGCGCCAGCAGCTTGCGGGACAGGCAAGAGACCCAGTACTTC
TRBV19	few	NA	TRBJ1-3	CASSAGASLIGNTIYF	TGTGCCAGTAGTGCCGGGGCCAGCCTTATTGGCAACACCATATATTTT
TRBV19	NA	NA	TRBJ2-2	CASTGGFADTGELFF	TGTGCCAGTACTGGGGGGTTCGCCGACACCGGGGAGCTGTTTTTT
TRBV7-9	NA	NA	TRBJ2-2	CASSTRDHPTGELFF	TGTGCCAGCAGCACCCGGGATCACCCGACCGGGGAGCTGTTTTTT
TRBV29-1	many	NA	TRBJ1-4	CSVDGPARNEKLFF	TGCAGCGTTGATGGGCCGGCAAGAAATGAAAAACTGTTTTTT